This section outlines one T cell receptor beta chain sequence together with its context. Its antigen is not identified. Positively selected for CCR7, the CD45RO-negative cells used as naive CD8 cells excluded terminally differentiated effector memory CD45RA+ cells. This entry comes from a study of shared clonotypes between healthy human individuals. Study observations and caveats: Only blood underwent sampling, and tissue repertoires likely differ.

Using immunoSEQ multiplex PCR, the repertoire was profiled, and TCRdb retains in-frame clones only, with some absent. This repertoire shows millions of clones, around 96% found once; its top ten account for more than 0.95%. V was clipped by 4 bases and J by 1 base; unmatched bases: 7. This CDR3 spans 16 amino acids. Germline values: CDR1 SGHRS, CDR2 YFSETQ. The specimen was naive CD8+ T cells sorted from blood. The chain couples TRBV5-1 to TRBJ2-7; 11 bases fit TRBD1. This clonotype originated in a man younger than 35 in good health. The CDR3 sequence is CASSPGQGAESYEQYF. CDR3 sequence (DNA): TGCGCCAGCAGCCCCGGACAGGGGGCCGAATCCTACGAGCAGTACTTC.